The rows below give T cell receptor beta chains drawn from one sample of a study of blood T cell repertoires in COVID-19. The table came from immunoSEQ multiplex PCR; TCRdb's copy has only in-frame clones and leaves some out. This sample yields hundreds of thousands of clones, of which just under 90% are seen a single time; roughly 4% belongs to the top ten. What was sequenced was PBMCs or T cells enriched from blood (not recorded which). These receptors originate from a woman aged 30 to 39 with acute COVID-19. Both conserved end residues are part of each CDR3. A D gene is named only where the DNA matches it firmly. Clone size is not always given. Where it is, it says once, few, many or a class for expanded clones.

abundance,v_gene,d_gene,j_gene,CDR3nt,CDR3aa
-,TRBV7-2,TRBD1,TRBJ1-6,TGTGCCAGCAGCTTACTCAGGGGGCAGTCACCCCTCCACTTT,CASSLLRGQSPLHF
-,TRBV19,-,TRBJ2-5,TGTGCCAGTAGCCCACTCGCGCTAAGACAGTCAGGGGAGACCCAGTACTTC,CASSPLALRQSGETQYF
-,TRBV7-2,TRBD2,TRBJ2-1,TGTGCCAGCAGCTTAGAGGCGGCGGGGGGCTACAATGAGCAGTTCTTC,CASSLEAAGGYNEQFF
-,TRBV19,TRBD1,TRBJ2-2,TGTGCCAGTCCCGGGACAGGGAACACCGGGGAGCTGTTTTTT,CASPGTGNTGELFF
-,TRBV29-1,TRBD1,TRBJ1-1,TGCAGCGCCTGGGGGACAGGGCGGATGAACACTGAAGCTTTCTTT,CSAWGTGRMNTEAFF
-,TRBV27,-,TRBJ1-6,TGTGCCAGCAAAACCCGGGGTGGCCCAGCCTCCTTCCACTTT,CASKTRGGPASFHF
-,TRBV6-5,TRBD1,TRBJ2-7,TGTGCTAGCAGTTACCACCGGGACAGGGGGATCTACGAGCAGTACTTC,CASSYHRDRGIYEQYF
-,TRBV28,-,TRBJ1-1,TGTGCCAGCAGTTTAGACGGGGAGGGGAACACTGAAGCTTTCTTT,CASSLDGEGNTEAFF
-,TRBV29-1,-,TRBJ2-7,TGCAGCGTTCGGGATGGCCAGGGAGGACACGAGCAGTACTTC,CSVRDGQGGHEQYF
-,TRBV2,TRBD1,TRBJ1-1,TGTGCCATCAGACAGGGTTCTTCTGAAGCTTTCTTT,CAIRQGSSEAFF
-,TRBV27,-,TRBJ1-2,TGTGCCAGCAGTCCCCTCTCCAGGGTCTATGGCTACACCTTC,CASSPLSRVYGYTF
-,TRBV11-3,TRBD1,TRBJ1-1,TGTGCCAGCAGCGGACAGGATACGAACACTGAAGCTTTCTTT,CASSGQDTNTEAFF
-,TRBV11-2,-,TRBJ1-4,TGTGCCAGCAGCTTAGTCCCTCCAGGAACAACTAATGAAAAACTGTTTTTT,CASSLVPPGTTNEKLFF
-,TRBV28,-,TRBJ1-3,TGTGCCAGCAGTGGCCAGGATCTCTCTGGAAACACCATATATTTT,CASSGQDLSGNTIYF
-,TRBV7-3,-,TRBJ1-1,TGTGCCAGCAGCTTAGGGGCTAGCACTGAAGCTTTCTTT,CASSLGASTEAFF
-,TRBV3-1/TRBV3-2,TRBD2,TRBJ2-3,TGTGCCAGCAGCCCCGGGACTAGCGGGGGGTTCACAGATACGCAGTATTTT,CASSPGTSGGFTDTQYF
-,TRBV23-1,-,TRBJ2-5,TGCGCCAGCAGTCAATCGGGGCCGTCGACGGAGACCCAGTACTTC,CASSQSGPSTETQYF
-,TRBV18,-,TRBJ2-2,TGTGCCAGCTCACCTAGGGGAAGCACCGGGGAGCTGTTTTTT,CASSPRGSTGELFF
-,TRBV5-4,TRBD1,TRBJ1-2,TGTGCCAGCAGCATCCCGACAGGGACTAACTATGGCTACACCTTC,CASSIPTGTNYGYTF
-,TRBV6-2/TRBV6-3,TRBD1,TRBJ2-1,TGTGCCAGCAGTTCGCAGGGGGCAAGGAATGAGCAGTTCTTC,CASSSQGARNEQFF
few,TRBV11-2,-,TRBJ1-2,TGTGCCAGCAGCTTAAGAGGGGGACCTGACTATGGCTACACCTTC,CASSLRGGPDYGYTF
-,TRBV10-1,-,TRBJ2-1,TGCGCCAGCAGTGCTACAGGCCGAACCTACAATGAGCAGTTCTTC,CASSATGRTYNEQFF
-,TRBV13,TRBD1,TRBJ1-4,TGTGCCAGCAGCTTGGGACAGGCGGTCGAAAAACTGTTTTTT,CASSLGQAVEKLFF